The rows below give T cell receptor beta chains drawn from one sample of a study of blood T cell repertoires in COVID-19. Here immunoSEQ multiplex PCR was the method, and the copy in TCRdb shows in-frame clones only, minus some. The sample has approximately 170,000 clones, approximately 86% seen once; the top ten hold around 3.5%. The sequenced sample consisted of peripheral blood. All receptors come from a man between 65 and 85 years old with acute or convalescent COVID-19. Each CDR3 is given with its conserved first and last residue. The D gene is left open where the match is weak.

TRBD1,TRBJ1-1,TRBV28,TGTGCCAGCAGTACTACTGGACAGGCCAGGGGAGCTTTCTTT,CASSTTGQARGAFF
TRBD1,TRBJ1-2,TRBV5-6,TGTGCCAGCAACCCGACAGGGCGAGGCTACACCTTC,CASNPTGRGYTF
TRBD2,TRBJ2-1,TRBV11-2,TGTGCCAGCTGCGAGCGGGGGGCTTACAATGAGCAGTTCTTC,CASCERGAYNEQFF
TRBD1,TRBJ2-4,TRBV19,TGTGCCAGTAGTTCCTGGACAGGTCGGGACATTCAGTACTTC,CASSSWTGRDIQYF
NA,TRBJ1-1,TRBV19,TGTGCCAGTAGTTTCGTGAACACTGAAGCTTTCTTT,CASSFVNTEAFF
TRBD1,TRBJ1-4,TRBV4-1,TGCGCCAGCAGCCAAGGGGGGACAGTCGTCGAAAAACTGTTTTTT,CASSQGGTVVEKLFF
NA,TRBJ2-4,TRBV5-8,TGTGCCAGCAGCCCCCTGGACATCTACATTCAGTACTTC,CASSPLDIYIQYF
NA,TRBJ2-1,TRBV7-2,TGTGCCAGCAGCTTGAGGGTCTACAATGAGCAGTTCTTC,CASSLRVYNEQFF
NA,TRBJ2-1,TRBV7-6,TGTGCCAGCAGCGCCCAGGTTCTCAATGAGCAGTTCTTC,CASSAQVLNEQFF
TRBD1,TRBJ1-1,TRBV10-3,TGTGCCATCAGTGTACAGGGGGGGGACACTGAAGCTTTCTTT,CAISVQGGDTEAFF
TRBD2,TRBJ2-7,TRBV3-1/TRBV3-2,TGTGCCAGCAGCCATTGGACTAGCGATTTCTACGAGCAGTACTTC,CASSHWTSDFYEQYF
TRBD1,TRBJ2-1,TRBV19,TGTGCCAGTAGTATATTTAGTGCAGGGGGCTCATACAATGAGCAGTTCTTC,CASSIFSAGGSYNEQFF
NA,TRBJ2-6,TRBV6-5,TGTGCCAGCCGGGAGTCTGCTGGGGCCAACGTCCTGACTTTC,CASRESAGANVLTF
NA,TRBJ2-7,TRBV28,TGTGCCAGCAGTTTGGAGTACGAGCAGTACTTC,CASSLEYEQYF
NA,TRBJ2-1,TRBV12-3/TRBV12-4,TGTGCCAGCAGTTTAAGGCGGTACAATGAGCAGTTCTTC,CASSLRRYNEQFF
NA,TRBJ1-6,TRBV18,TGTGCCAGCTCCCCTCTTCTAGGGGTGGATTCACCCCTCCACTTT,CASSPLLGVDSPLHF